Presented here are 15 T cell receptor beta chains from one specimen sequenced in a study of shared clonotypes between healthy human individuals (TCRdb year 2020). Receptors were amplified or captured by the immunoSEQ multiplex PCR assay. TCRdb limited this immuneACCESS table to in-frame rearrangements with V and J called. A share of clones is missing; checked studies link under half to unresolved V genes, and the rest is unexplained. This sample is represented by roughly 1,100,000 clones; about 80% of them were singletons. About 1.5% of the sample comes from the top ten. Material for sequencing was memory CD4+ T cells sorted from blood. The cell subset or site label, as the study defines it: CD45RA-negative fraction. Every receptor here comes from a man aged 18 to 30 in good health.

The CDR3 spells CASSNTGNPYNEQFF. CDR3 nucleotide sequence: TGTGCCAGCAGTAATACAGGGAACCCCTACAATGAGCAGTTCTTC. The chain is built from TRBV6-5 and TRBJ2-1; a weak D match, TRBD1 (6 bases). CDR1 MNHEY and CDR2 SVGAGI come from the germline V gene. The V end lost 5 bases, the J end lost 2 bases, and 13 bases lay between the germline ends. This CDR3 comprises 15 residues.

This clone has a handful of counts. The rearrangement joins TRBV19 to TRBJ1-2; no clear D. This CDR3 region has 12 residues. V was pared by 4 bases and J by 7 bases, with 10 bases between. The germline CDR1 and CDR2 sequences are LNHDA and SQIVND (reference sequence). The chain's CDR3 is CASSTSTVGYTF. The DNA for the CDR3 is TGTGCCAGTAGTACCTCAACAGTTGGCTACACCTTC.

The V call is TRBV19, the J call TRBJ2-5; 10 positions match TRBD1. The CDR3 runs 14 residues. The germline V gene has CDR1 LNHDA and CDR2 SQIVND (reference sequence). V shed 7 bases, J shed 4 bases, and the junction held 6 bases outside the gene matches. CDR3 residues: CASKRDRGRETQYF. The CDR3 DNA follows: TGTGCCAGTAAGAGGGACAGGGGAAGAGAGACCCAGTACTTC. Filled out from reference TRBV19 and TRBJ2-5, the complete variable domain reads DGGITQSPKYLFRKEGQNVTLSCEQNLNHDAMYWYRQDPGQGLRLIYYSQIVNDFQKGDIAEGYSVSREKKESFPLTVTSAQKNPTAFYLCASKRDRGRETQYFGPGTRLLVL.

This chain connects TRBV2 to TRBJ2-2; 7 bases fit TRBD2. Germline CDR1 SNHLY, CDR2 FYNNEI. V lost 6 bases, J lost 0 bases, and 4 bases stayed unmatched. The CDR3 sequence is 15 residues long. CDR3 DNA: TGTGCCAGCAGAGAGCTAGCGGCGAACACCGGGGAGCTGTTTTTT. Residues: CASRELAANTGELFF.

CDR3 sequence (DNA): TGTGCCAGCGGCCAACTAGCGGGAGAAGGTGAGCAGTACTTC. This codes for CASGQLAGEGEQYF. The genes are TRBV2 and TRBJ2-7; 11 nucleotides align to TRBD2. This CDR3 spans 14 amino acids. Per the germline V gene, CDR1 is SNHLY and CDR2 is FYNNEI. J gave up 7 bases and V 8 bases, and 10 bases lay outside the gene matches.

The table lists this clone with a count of one. The chain has TRBV28 and TRBJ2-5, with 7 bases identical to TRBD2. J was trimmed by 3 bases and V by 7 bases; bases with no gene match: 23. There are 19 residues in the CDR3. Germline lookup yields CDR1 MDHEN and CDR2 SYDVKM. The CDR3 reads CASIQSGRRGRRGEETQYF. CDR3 bases: TGTGCCAGCATCCAATCCGGGCGGAGGGGACGTCGGGGGGAAGAGACCCAGTACTTC. The full variable domain, completed using reference TRBV28 and TRBJ2-5, is DVKVTQSSRYLVKRTGEKVFLECVQDMDHENMFWYRQDPGLGLRLIYFSYDVKMKEKGDIPEGYSVSREKKERFSLILESASTNQTSMYLCASIQSGRRGRRGEETQYFGPGTRLLVL.

The CDR3 DNA reads TGTGCTAGTGGCTTAGGACTAGCGGGGAGCACAGATACGCAGTATTTT. It codes for CASGLGLAGSTDTQYF. The rearrangement uses TRBV12-5 and TRBJ2-3; 12 bases match TRBD2. Germline V gives CDR1 LGHNT, CDR2 FRNRAP. CDR3 length: 16 amino acids. V lost 6 bases, J lost 0 bases, and 4 bases stayed unmatched.

This rearrangement joins TRBV30 to TRBJ1-6; TRBD1 aligns across 7 bases. Trimming at V came to 4 bases and at J to 10 bases, leaving 13 bases not matched to a gene. Germline CDR1 and CDR2: GTSNPN and SVGIG (reference sequence). This CDR3 comprises 15 residues. The CDR3 nucleotides are TGTGCCTGGATGCCCCAGGACAGGTCTGGATCACCCCTCCACTTT. Protein product: CAWMPQDRSGSPLHF.

This clone was seen more than once but under ten times. The chain's CDR3 is CASSGRGGYQPQHF. The CDR3 coding sequence is TGTGCCAGCAGTGGCCGAGGGGGGTATCAGCCCCAGCATTTT. The rearrangement joins TRBV2 to TRBJ1-5, with D tentatively TRBD1 (6 bases). The V gene lost 4 bases and the J gene lost 5 bases, with 12 bases spanning the gap. The germline CDR1 and CDR2 sequences are SNHLY and FYNNEI. The CDR3 contains 14 residues.

Of note for this clone: An end of the junction differs from the germline gene, which may be a read error. V gene TRBV5-1 combines with J gene TRBJ2-7; tentative D call: TRBD2 (6 bases). CDR3 length: 12 amino acids. Germline assignment: CDR1 SGHRS and CDR2 YFSETQ. This chain's CDR3 is CASSLAAGSWDF. The CDR3 DNA reads TGCGCCAGCAGCTTGGCCGCGGGGTCGTGGGACTTC. The variable domain in full, with the rest retrieved from reference TRBV5-1 and TRBJ2-7, is KAGVTQTPRYLIKTRGQQVTLSCSPISGHRSVSWYQQTPGQGLQFLFEYFSETQRNKGNFPGRFSGRQFSNSRSEMNVSTLELGDSALYLCASSLAAGSWDFGPGTRLTVT.

The J gene is TRBJ2-7, the V gene TRBV10-1, with unresolved D. Germline V CDR1 and CDR2: WNHNN, SYGVQD (reference sequence). Trimming shortened V by 3 bases and J by 3 bases, and 12 bases separated the two germline ends. The CDR3 consists of 14 residues. The CDR3 coding sequence is TGCGCCAGCAGTGATTCCGACAAGAGCTACGAGCAGTACTTC. Its protein is CASSDSDKSYEQYF.

There are a few counts of this clone. The J gene is TRBJ2-5, the V gene TRBV11-1; D not certain. Deletions cut 3 bases from V and 4 bases from J, with 6 bases between. CDR3 length: 12 amino acids. Germline CDR1 and CDR2: SGHAT and FQDESV (reference sequence). The CDR3 DNA follows: TGTGCCAGCAGCTTCCAGCGAGAGACCCAGTACTTC. Translation: CASSFQRETQYF.

In DNA form, the CDR3 reads TGCGCCAGCAGCCAAGAGGCAGGGGGCGGGCGCCAAGAGACCCAGTACTTC. Translation: CASSQEAGGGRQETQYF. The chain carries TRBV4-3 and TRBJ2-5, with 8 bases that match TRBD1. The CDR3 is made up of 17 amino acids. CDR1 LGHNA and CDR2 YSLEER come from the germline V gene. Trimming at V came to 0 bases and at J to 1 base, leaving 7 bases not matched to a gene.

This clone was observed a handful of times. This rearrangement joins TRBV10-3 to TRBJ1-1; D is undetermined. The CDR3 runs to 12 residues. Germline assignment: CDR1 ENHRY and CDR2 SYGVKD. V gave up 3 bases and J gave up 2 bases, with 4 bases separating them. The CDR3 is CAISDGNTEAFF. The CDR3 DNA reads as TGTGCCATCAGTGACGGAAACACTGAAGCTTTCTTT.

This chain joins TRBV29-1 and TRBJ2-7; TRBD2 agrees at 9 bases. The germline CDR1 and CDR2 sequences are SQVTM and ANQGSEA. J was trimmed by 4 bases and V by 6 bases; bases with no gene match: 4. The CDR3 length is 12 residues. The CDR3, as DNA: TGCAGCGTAATAACTAGCGGGTACGAGCAGTACTTC. Translated, it gives CSVITSGYEQYF.